This is a list of T cell receptor beta chains from one sample in a study of T cells after yellow fever vaccination. TCRdb re-called the 5' RACE reads with MiXCR, one entry per CDR3 protein. Of a few hundred thousand distinct CDR3 sequences in the sample, around 8.1% are singletons; the top ten hold about 16%. The material was PBMCs, obtained about 41 days after the first yellow fever vaccination. The receptors derive from a man aged 18 to 35 who received the YFV17D yellow fever vaccine. Both conserved end residues are part of each CDR3. The D gene is left open where the match is weak. Part of the rows lack a size; the others show once, few, many or a class for expanded clones.

j_gene	d_gene	abundance	v_gene	CDR3nt	CDR3aa
TRBJ1-6	NA	few	TRBV20-1	TGCAGTGCTCCAGACGGGAGCTCCTATAATTCACCCCTCCACTTT	CSAPDGSSYNSPLHF
TRBJ2-5	TRBD2	many	TRBV5-1	TGCGCCAGCAGCCTACTAGCGGGGGAAGAGACCCAGTACTTC	CASSLLAGEETQYF
TRBJ1-5	NA	NA	TRBV9	TGTGCCAGCAGCGTAGATCTTGGGAATCAGCCCCAGCATTTT	CASSVDLGNQPQHF
TRBJ1-1	NA	few	TRBV7-2	TGTGCCAGCAGCCCGCACCAGGGGAACACTGAAGCTTTCTTT	CASSPHQGNTEAFF
TRBJ1-3	NA	NA	TRBV9	TGTGCCAGCAGCGTGCCAGGGCGAAACACCATATATTTT	CASSVPGRNTIYF
TRBJ2-5	TRBD2	NA	TRBV4-3	TGCGCCAGCAGCTTATCTAGCGGGGGGGCGTTTGAGACCCAGTACTTC	CASSLSSGGAFETQYF
TRBJ2-3	TRBD2	NA	TRBV6-2/TRBV6-3	TGTGCCAGCAGTTACTCGACTAGCGGGGCCGGGGGGACAGATACGCAGTATTTT	CASSYSTSGAGGTDTQYF
TRBJ2-3	TRBD1	NA	TRBV6-1	TGTGCCAGCAGTACCACAGGGGCCAGCACAGATACGCAGTATTTT	CASSTTGASTDTQYF
TRBJ2-1	NA	NA	TRBV3-1	TGTGCCAGCAGCCCCCCAGCGGTCTACAATGAGCAGTTCTTC	CASSPPAVYNEQFF
TRBJ1-1	NA	NA	TRBV24-1	TGTGCCACCAGTGATTCGGACCGCACTGAAGCTTTCTTT	CATSDSDRTEAFF
TRBJ2-5	NA	few	TRBV6-1	TGTGCCAGCAGTGAAAGGTTTCGTCCGGGGTTGCAAGAGACCCAGTACTTC	CASSERFRPGLQETQYF
TRBJ2-3	NA	NA	TRBV30	TGTGCCTGGGGCACGAAAGCGACAGATACGCAGTATTTT	CAWGTKATDTQYF
TRBJ1-1	NA	few	TRBV7-2	TGTGCCAGCAGCTTACCTGGCGGGACTCCCCTGAACACTGAAGCTTTCTTT	CASSLPGGTPLNTEAFF
TRBJ1-5	NA	few	TRBV28	TGTGCCAGCAGTTCGCTTTCCCAGCCCCAGCATTTT	CASSSLSQPQHF
TRBJ2-5	TRBD2	many	TRBV10-3	TGTGCCATCAGCCACCGGGGGGGAGAGACCCAGTACTTC	CAISHRGGETQYF
TRBJ2-5	TRBD2	many	TRBV3-1	TGTGCCAGCAGCCTTGGCGGGTGGACTAGCGGGCGTGAACAAGAGACCCAGTACTTC	CASSLGGWTSGREQETQYF
TRBJ2-6	NA	few	TRBV11-1	TGTGCCAGCAGCTTAGGGGTTGGACCGACCTCTGGGGCCAACGTCCTGACTTTC	CASSLGVGPTSGANVLTF
TRBJ2-7	TRBD1	few	TRBV7-2	TGTGCCAGCAGCACCTACGACAGGGGGTCCTACGAGCAGTACTTC	CASSTYDRGSYEQYF
TRBJ2-1	NA	NA	TRBV6-2/TRBV6-3	TGTGCCAGCAGTTACTCGACCGGCTTAATAAGGGGGAGTGAGCAGTTCTTC	CASSYSTGLIRGSEQFF
TRBJ1-6	NA	NA	TRBV5-1	TGCGCCAGCAGCTTGGATTCAGGCAGGGTGCGTTCACCCCTCCACTTT	CASSLDSGRVRSPLHF
TRBJ2-7	TRBD1	NA	TRBV15	TGTGCCACCAGCAGAGGGTTTGGGCAGGGGGTCAGGAACGAGCAGTACTTC	CATSRGFGQGVRNEQYF
TRBJ1-5	NA	NA	TRBV10-3	TGTGCCATCAGGGACAGTAGCAATCAGCCCCAGCATTTT	CAIRDSSNQPQHF
TRBJ1-2	TRBD1	many	TRBV7-2	TGTGCCAGCAGCCCTGACAGGGATCATGGCTACACCTTC	CASSPDRDHGYTF
TRBJ1-5	TRBD1	NA	TRBV20-1	TGCTGTGCTAGAGATCCCGGGACAGGTCCCCAGGGGCCCCAGCATTTT	CCARDPGTGPQGPQHF
TRBJ1-6	NA	few	TRBV20-1	TGCAGTGCTAGAGATCGGGACCCCTTTTATTCACCCCTCCACTTT	CSARDRDPFYSPLHF
TRBJ2-2	TRBD2	NA	TRBV12-3/TRBV12-4	TGTGCCAGCAGTCCATGGACTAGCGGGGCGAACACCGGGGAGCTGTTTTTT	CASSPWTSGANTGELFF
TRBJ2-3	NA	NA	TRBV11-2	TGTGCCAGCAGCTTTGGGGGCGCCTTGTTGGATACGCAGTATTTT	CASSFGGALLDTQYF
TRBJ2-3	TRBD2	few	TRBV20-1	TGCAGTGCGTGGAGCGGGGGAGACACAGATACGCAGTATTTT	CSAWSGGDTDTQYF